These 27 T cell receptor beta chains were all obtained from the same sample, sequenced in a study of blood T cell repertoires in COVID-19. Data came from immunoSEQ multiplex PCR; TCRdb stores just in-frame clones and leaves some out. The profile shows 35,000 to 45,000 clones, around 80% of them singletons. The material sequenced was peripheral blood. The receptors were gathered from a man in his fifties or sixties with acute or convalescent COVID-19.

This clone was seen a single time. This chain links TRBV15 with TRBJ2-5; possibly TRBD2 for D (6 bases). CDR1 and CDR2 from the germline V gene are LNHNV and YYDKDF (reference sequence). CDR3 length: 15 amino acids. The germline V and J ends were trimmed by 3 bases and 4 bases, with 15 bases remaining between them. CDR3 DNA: TGTGCCACCAGCAGTTCCCCAGGGCGGGGAGAGACCCAGTACTTC. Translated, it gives CATSSSPGRGETQYF.

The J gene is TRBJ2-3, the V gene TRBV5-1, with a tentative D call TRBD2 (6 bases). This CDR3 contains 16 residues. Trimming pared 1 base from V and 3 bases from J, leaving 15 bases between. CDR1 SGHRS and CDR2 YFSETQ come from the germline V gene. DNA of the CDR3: TGCGCCAGCAGCTTGTTACCGGGAGATAGTACAGATACGCAGTATTTT. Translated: CASSLLPGDSTDTQYF.

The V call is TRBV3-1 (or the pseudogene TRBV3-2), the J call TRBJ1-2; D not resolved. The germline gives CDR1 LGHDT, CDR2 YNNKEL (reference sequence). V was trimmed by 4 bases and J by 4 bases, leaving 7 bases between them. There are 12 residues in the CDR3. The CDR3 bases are TGTGCCAGCAGCCCCCGGGGCTATGGCTACACCTTC. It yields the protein CASSPRGYGYTF.

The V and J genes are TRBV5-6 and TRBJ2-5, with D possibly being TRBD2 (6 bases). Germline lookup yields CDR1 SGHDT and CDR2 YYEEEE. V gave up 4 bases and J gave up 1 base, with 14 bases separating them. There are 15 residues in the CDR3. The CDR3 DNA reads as TGTGCCAGCAGCCAAACCGGGAGCTCCCAAGAGACCCAGTACTTC. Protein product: CASSQTGSSQETQYF. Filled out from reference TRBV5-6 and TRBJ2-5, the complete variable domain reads DAGVTQSPTHLIKTRGQQVTLRCSPKSGHDTVSWYQQALGQGPQFIFQYYEEEERQRGNFPDRFSGHQFPNYSSELNVNALLLGDSALYLCASSQTGSSQETQYFGPGTRLLVL.

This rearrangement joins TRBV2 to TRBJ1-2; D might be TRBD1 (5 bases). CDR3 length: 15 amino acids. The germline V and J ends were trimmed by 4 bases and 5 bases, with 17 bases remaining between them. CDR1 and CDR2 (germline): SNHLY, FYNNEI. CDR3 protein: CASSVQGTGSYGYTF. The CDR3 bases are TGTGCCAGCAGTGTTCAGGGAACGGGTTCGTATGGCTACACCTTC. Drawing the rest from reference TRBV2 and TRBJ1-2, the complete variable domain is EPEVTQTPSHQVTQMGQEVILRCVPISNHLYFYWYRQILGQKVEFLVSFYNNEISEKSEIFDDQFSVERPDGSNFTLKIRSTKLEDSAMYFCASSVQGTGSYGYTFGSGTRLTVV.

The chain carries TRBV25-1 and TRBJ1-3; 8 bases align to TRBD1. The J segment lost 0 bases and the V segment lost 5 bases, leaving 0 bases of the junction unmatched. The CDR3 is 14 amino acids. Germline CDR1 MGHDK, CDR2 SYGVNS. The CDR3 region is CASSQGASGNTIYF. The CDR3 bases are TGTGCCAGCAGTCAGGGGGCCTCTGGAAACACCATATATTTT.

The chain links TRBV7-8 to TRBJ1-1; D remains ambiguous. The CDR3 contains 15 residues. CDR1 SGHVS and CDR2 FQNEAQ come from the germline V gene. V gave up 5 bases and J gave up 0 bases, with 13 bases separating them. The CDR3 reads CASSPQDTLNTEAFF. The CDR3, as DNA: TGTGCCAGCAGCCCACAAGACACTTTGAACACTGAAGCTTTCTTT.

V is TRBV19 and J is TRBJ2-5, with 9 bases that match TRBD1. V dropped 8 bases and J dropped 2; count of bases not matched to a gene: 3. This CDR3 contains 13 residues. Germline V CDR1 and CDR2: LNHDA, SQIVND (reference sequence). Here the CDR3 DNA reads TGTGCCAGTCGAGGGACAGGGCAAGAGACCCAGTACTTC. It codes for CASRGTGQETQYF.

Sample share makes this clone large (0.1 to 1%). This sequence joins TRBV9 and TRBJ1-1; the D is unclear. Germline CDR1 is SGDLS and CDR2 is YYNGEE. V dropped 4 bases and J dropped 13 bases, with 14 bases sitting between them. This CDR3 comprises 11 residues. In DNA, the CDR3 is TGTGCCAGCAGCTCCCCCGAGGCGCTTTTCTTT. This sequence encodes CASSSPEALFF.

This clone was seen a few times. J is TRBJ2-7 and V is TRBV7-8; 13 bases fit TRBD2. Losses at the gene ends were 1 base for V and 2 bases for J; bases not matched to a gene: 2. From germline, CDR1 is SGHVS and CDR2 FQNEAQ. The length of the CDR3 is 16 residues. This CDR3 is CASSLGLAGGTYEQYF. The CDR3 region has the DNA TGTGCCAGCAGCTTAGGACTAGCGGGAGGAACCTACGAGCAGTACTTC. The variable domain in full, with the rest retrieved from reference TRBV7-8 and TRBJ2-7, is GAGVSQSPRYKVAKRGQDVALRCDPISGHVSLFWYQQALGQGPEFLTYFQNEAQLDKSGLPSDRFFAERPEGSVSTLKIQRTQQEDSAVYLCASSLGLAGGTYEQYFGPGTRLTVT.

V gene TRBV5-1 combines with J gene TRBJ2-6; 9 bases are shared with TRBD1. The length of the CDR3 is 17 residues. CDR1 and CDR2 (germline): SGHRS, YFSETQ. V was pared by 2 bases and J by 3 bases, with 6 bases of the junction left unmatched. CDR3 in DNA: TGCGCCAGCAGCTTACAGGGGGCGATTGGTGGGGCCAACGTCCTGACTTTC. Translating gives CASSLQGAIGGANVLTF.

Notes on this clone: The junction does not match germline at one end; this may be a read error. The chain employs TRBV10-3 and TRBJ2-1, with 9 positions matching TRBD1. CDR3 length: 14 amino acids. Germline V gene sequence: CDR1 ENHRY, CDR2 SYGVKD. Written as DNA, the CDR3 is TGTGCCATCACCGCCGGGACAGGGTACACTGAGCAGTTCTTC. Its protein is CAITAGTGYTEQFF.

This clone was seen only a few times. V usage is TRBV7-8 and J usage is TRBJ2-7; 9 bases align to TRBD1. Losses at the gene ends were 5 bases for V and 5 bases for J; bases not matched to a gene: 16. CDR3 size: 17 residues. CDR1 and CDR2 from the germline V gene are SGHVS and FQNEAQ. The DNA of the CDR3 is TGTGCCAGCAGCCGAGGATTATTCCGGGACAGGGACGACGAGCAGTACTTC. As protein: CASSRGLFRDRDDEQYF.

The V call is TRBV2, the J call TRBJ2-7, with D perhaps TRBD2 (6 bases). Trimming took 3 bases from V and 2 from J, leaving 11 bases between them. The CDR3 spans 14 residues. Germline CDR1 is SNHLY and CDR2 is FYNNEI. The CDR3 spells CASSESGLTYEQYF. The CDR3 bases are TGTGCCAGCAGTGAGTCAGGACTAACCTACGAGCAGTACTTC.

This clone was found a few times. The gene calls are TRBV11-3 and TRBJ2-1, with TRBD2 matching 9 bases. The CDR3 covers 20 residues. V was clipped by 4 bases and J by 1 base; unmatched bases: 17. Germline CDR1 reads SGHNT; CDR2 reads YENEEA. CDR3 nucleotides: TGTGCCAGCAGCTCACCTAAGGGGTTCGGGACTAGCCTATCCTACAATGAGCAGTTCTTC. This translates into CASSSPKGFGTSLSYNEQFF. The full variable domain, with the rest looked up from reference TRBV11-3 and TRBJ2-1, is EAGVVQSPRYKIIEKKQPVAFWCNPISGHNTLYWYLQNLGQGPELLIRYENEEAVDDSQLPKDRFSAERLKGVDSTLKIQPAELGDSAVYLCASSSPKGFGTSLSYNEQFFGPGTRLTVL.

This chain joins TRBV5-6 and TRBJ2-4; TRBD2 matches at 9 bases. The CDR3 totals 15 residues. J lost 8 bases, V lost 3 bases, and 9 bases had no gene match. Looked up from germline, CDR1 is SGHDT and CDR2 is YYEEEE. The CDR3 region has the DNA TGTGCCAGCAGCTCCCGGGTAGCGGGAGTTCACATTCAGTACTTC. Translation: CASSSRVAGVHIQYF.

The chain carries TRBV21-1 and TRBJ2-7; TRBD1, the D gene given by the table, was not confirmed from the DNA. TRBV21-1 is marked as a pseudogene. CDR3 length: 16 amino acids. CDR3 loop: CASRKRSDSRPYEQYF. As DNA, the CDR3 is TGTGCCAGCAGAAAAAGGTCGGACAGTAGGCCCTACGAGCAGTACTTC.

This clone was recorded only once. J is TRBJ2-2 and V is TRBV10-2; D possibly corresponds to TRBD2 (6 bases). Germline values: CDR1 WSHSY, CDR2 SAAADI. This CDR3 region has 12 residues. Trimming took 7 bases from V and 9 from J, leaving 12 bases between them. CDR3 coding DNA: TGCGCCAGCACGTCGGGAGACCGGGAGCTGTTTTTT. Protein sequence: CASTSGDRELFF.

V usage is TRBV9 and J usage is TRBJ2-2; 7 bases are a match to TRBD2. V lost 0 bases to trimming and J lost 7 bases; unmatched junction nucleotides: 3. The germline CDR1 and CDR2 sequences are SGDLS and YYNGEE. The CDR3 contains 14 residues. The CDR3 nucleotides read TGTGCCAGCAGCGTAGTGGGAGGGGTCGGGGAGCTGTTTTTT. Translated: CASSVVGGVGELFF.

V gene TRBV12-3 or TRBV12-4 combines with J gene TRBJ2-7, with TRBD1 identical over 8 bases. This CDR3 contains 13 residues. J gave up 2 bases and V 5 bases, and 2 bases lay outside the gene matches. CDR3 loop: CASSRTGPYEQYF. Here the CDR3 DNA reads TGTGCCAGCAGTAGGACAGGGCCCTACGAGCAGTACTTC.

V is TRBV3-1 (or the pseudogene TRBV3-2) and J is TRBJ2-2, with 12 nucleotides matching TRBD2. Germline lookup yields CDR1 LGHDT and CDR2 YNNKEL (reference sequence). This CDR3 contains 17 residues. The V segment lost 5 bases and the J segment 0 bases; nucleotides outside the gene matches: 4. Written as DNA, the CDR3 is TGTGCCAGCAGCGGGACTAGCGGGCGAGCGAACACCGGGGAGCTGTTTTTT. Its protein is CASSGTSGRANTGELFF.

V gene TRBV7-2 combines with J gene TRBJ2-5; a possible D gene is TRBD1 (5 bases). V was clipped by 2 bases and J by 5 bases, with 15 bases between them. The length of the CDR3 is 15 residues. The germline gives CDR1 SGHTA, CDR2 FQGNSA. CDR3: CASSLLGAHGETQYF. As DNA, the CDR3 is TGTGCCAGCAGCTTATTAGGGGCGCATGGGGAGACCCAGTACTTC.

The CDR3 bases are TGCGCCAGCAGCTTGGAGACAGGGACCACAGATACGCAGTATTTT. Its protein product is CASSLETGTTDTQYF. The V call is TRBV5-1, the J call TRBJ2-3; TRBD1 aligns across 7 bases. Germline lookup yields CDR1 SGHRS and CDR2 YFSETQ. With V trimmed by 0 bases and J by 2 bases, 3 bases remained unmatched. The CDR3 sequence is 15 residues long. Looking up the rest from reference TRBV5-1 and TRBJ2-3 gives the full variable domain: KAGVTQTPRYLIKTRGQQVTLSCSPISGHRSVSWYQQTPGQGLQFLFEYFSETQRNKGNFPGRFSGRQFSNSRSEMNVSTLELGDSALYLCASSLETGTTDTQYFGPGTRLTVL.

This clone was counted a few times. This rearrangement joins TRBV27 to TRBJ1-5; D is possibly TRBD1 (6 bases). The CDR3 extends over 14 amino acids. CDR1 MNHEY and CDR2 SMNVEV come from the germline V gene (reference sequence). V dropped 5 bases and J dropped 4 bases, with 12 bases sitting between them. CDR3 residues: CASSGATGNQPQHF. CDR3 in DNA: TGTGCCAGCAGTGGGGCGACAGGAAATCAGCCCCAGCATTTT.

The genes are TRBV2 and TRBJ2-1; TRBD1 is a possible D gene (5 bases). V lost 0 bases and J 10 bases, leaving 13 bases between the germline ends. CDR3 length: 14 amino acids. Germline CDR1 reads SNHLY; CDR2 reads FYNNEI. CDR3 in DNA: TGTGCCAGCAGTGAAGCGCTTCAAGGGGTCGAGCAGTTCTTC. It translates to CASSEALQGVEQFF.

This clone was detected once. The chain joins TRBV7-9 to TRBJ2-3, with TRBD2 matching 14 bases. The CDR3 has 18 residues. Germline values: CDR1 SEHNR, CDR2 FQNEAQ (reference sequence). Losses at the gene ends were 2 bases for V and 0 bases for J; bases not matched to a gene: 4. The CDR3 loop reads CASSLRTSGRSSTDTQYF. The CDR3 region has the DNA TGTGCCAGCAGCTTAAGGACTAGCGGGAGGTCCAGCACAGATACGCAGTATTTT.

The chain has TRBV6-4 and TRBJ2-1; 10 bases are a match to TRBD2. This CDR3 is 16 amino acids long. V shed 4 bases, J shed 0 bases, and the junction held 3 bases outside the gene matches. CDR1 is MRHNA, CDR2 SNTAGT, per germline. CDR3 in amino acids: CASSASGGTSYNEQFF. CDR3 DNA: TGTGCCAGCAGTGCTAGCGGGGGTACCTCCTACAATGAGCAGTTCTTC.